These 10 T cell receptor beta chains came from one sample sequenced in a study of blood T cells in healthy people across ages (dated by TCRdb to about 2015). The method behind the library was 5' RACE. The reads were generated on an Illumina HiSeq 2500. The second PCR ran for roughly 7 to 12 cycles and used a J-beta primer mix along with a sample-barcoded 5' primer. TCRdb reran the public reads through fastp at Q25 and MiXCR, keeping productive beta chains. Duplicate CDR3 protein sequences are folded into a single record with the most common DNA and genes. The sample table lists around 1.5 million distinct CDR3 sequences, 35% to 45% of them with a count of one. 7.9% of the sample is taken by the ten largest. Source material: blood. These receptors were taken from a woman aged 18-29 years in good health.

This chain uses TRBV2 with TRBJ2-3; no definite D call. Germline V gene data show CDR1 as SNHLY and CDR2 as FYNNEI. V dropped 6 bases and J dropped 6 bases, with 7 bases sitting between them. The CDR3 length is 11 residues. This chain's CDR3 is CASRAADTQYF. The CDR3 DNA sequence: TGTGCCAGCAGGGCGGCGGATACGCAGTATTTT.

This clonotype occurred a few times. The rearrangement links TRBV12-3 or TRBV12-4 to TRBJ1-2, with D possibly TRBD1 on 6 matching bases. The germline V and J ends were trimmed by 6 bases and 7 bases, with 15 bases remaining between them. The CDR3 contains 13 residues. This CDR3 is CASSPPDRFGYTF. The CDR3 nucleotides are TGTGCCAGCAGCCCTCCCGACAGGTTTGGCTACACCTTC.

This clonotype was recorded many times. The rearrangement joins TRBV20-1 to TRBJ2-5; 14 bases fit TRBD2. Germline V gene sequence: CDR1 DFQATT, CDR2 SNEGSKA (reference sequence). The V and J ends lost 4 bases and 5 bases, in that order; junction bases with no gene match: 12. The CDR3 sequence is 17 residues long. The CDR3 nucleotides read TGCAGTGCTATCCGACTAGCGGGAGGGCTTGGGCGGGAGACCCAGTACTTC. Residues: CSAIRLAGGLGRETQYF.

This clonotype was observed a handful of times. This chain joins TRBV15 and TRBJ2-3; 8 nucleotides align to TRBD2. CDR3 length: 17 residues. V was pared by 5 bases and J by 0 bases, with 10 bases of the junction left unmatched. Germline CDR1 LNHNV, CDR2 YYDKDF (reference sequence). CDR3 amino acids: CATSGSGSVKSTDTQYF. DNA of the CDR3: TGTGCCACCAGCGGCAGCGGGAGTGTTAAAAGCACAGATACGCAGTATTTT.

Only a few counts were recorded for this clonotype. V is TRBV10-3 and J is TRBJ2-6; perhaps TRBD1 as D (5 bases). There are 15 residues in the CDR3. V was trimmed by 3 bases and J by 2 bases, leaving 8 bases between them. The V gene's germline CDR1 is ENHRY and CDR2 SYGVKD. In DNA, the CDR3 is TGTGCCATCAGTGAAGGGGTACCTGGGGCCAACGTCCTGACTTTC. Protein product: CAISEGVPGANVLTF.

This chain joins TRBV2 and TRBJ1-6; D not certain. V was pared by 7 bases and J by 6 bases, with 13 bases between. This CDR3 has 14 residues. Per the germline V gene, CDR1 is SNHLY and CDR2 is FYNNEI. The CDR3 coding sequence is TGTGCCAGCACTCCTCCTTCGGGTAATTCACCCCTCCACTTT. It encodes CASTPPSGNSPLHF.

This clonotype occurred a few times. CDR3 residues: CATRSIAGVRADTQYF. CDR3 sequence (DNA): TGTGCCACCAGAAGCATAGCGGGAGTGCGTGCAGATACGCAGTATTTT. V usage is TRBV2 and J usage is TRBJ2-3; TRBD2 matches at 9 bases. V was pared by 10 bases and J by 4 bases, with 15 bases of the junction left unmatched. Germline V gene data show CDR1 as SNHLY and CDR2 as FYNNEI. CDR3 size: 16 residues. The whole variable domain, filled in from reference TRBV2 and TRBJ2-3, reads EPEVTQTPSHQVTQMGQEVILRCVPISNHLYFYWYRQILGQKVEFLVSFYNNEISEKSEIFDDQFSVERPDGSNFTLKIRSTKLEDSAMYFCATRSIAGVRADTQYFGPGTRLTVL.

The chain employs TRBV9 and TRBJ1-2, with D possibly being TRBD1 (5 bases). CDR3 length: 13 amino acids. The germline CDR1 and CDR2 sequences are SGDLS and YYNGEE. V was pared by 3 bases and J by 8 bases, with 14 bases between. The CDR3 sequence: CASSGGKYGGYTF. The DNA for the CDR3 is TGTGCCAGCAGCGGGGGGAAGTATGGAGGCTACACCTTC.

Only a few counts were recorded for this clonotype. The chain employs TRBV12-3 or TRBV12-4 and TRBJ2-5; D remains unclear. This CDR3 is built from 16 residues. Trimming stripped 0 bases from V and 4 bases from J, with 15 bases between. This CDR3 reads CASSLALFAPGETQYF. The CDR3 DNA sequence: TGTGCCAGCAGTTTAGCGCTTTTCGCGCCCGGAGAGACCCAGTACTTC.

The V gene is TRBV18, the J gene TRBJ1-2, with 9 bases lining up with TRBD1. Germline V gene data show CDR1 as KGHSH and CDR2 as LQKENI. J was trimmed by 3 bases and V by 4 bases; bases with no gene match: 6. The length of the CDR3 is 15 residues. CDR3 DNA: TGTGCCAGCTCACTCAACAGGGGGCTCGACTATGGCTACACCTTC. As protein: CASSLNRGLDYGYTF. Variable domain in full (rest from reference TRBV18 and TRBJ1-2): NAGVMQNPRHLVRRRGQEARLRCSPMKGHSHVYWYRQLPEEGLKFMVYLQKENIIDESGMPKERFSAEFPKEGPSILRIQQVVRGDSAAYFCASSLNRGLDYGYTFGSGTRLTVV.